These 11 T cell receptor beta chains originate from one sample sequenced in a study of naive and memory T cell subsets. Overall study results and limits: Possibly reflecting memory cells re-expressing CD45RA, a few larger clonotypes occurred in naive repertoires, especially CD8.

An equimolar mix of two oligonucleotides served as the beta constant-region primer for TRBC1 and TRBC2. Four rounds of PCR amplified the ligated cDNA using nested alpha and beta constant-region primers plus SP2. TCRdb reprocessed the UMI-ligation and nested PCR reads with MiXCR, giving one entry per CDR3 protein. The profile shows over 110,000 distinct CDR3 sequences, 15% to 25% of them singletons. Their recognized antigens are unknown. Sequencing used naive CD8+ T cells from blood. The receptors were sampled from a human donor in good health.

CDR3 in amino acids: CSARYIYNEQFF. The DNA for the CDR3 is TGCAGTGCCCGCTACATCTACAATGAGCAGTTCTTC. The rearrangement uses TRBV20-1 and TRBJ2-1; no clear D gene. This CDR3 spans 12 amino acids. Germline CDR1 reads DFQATT; CDR2 reads SNEGSKA (reference sequence). Trimming took 6 bases from V and 3 from J, leaving 9 bases between them.

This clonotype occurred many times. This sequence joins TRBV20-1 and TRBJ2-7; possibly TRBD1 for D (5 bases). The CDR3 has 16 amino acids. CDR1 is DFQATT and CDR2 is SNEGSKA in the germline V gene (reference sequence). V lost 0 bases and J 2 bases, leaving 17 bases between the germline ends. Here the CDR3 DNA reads TGCAGTGCTAGAGATTCCGACAGTCCCAAAGCCTACGAGCAGTACTTC. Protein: CSARDSDSPKAYEQYF.

This CDR3 is CASSSGTGANSYEQYF. CDR3 in DNA: TGTGCCAGCAGTTCTGGGACAGGGGCTAACTCGTACGAGCAGTACTTC. This chain joins TRBV28 and TRBJ2-7; 10 positions agree with TRBD1. The V and J ends lost 4 bases and 4 bases, in that order; junction bases with no gene match: 10. Germline loops: CDR1 MDHEN, CDR2 SYDVKM. The CDR3 has 16 residues.

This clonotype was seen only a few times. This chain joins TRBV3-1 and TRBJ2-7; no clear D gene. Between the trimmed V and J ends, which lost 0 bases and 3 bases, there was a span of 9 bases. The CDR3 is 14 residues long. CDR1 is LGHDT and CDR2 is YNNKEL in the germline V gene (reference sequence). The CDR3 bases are TGTGCCAGCAGCCAAGAAAATGTGAACTACGAGCAGTACTTC. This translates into CASSQENVNYEQYF.

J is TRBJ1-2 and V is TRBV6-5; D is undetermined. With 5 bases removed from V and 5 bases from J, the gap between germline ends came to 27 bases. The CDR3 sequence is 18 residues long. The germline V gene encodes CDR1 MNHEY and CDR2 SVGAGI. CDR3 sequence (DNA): TGTGCCAGCAGTCGGGATAAACACTTAGGCGAGGCTATTTATGGCTACACCTTC. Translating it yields CASSRDKHLGEAIYGYTF.

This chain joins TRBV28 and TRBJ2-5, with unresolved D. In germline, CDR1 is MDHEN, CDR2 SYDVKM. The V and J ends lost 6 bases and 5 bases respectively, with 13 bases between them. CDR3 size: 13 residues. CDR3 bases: TGTGCCAGCAGCGCCATTTTCGGGGAGACCCAGTACTTC. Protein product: CASSAIFGETQYF. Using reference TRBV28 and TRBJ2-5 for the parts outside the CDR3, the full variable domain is DVKVTQSSRYLVKRTGEKVFLECVQDMDHENMFWYRQDPGLGLRLIYFSYDVKMKEKGDIPEGYSVSREKKERFSLILESASTNQTSMYLCASSAIFGETQYFGPGTRLLVL.

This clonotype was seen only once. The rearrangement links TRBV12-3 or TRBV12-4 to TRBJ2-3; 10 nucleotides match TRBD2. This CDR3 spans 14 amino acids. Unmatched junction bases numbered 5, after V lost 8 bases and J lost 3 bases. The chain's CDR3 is CASLAGERTDTQYF. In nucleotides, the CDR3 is TGTGCCAGCCTAGCGGGAGAGCGGACAGATACGCAGTATTTT.

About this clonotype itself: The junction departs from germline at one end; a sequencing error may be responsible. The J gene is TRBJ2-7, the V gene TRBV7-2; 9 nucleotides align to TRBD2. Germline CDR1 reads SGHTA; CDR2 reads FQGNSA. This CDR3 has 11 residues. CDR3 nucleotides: TGTGCCAGCAGCAAGGGACTAGCTAGGTTCTTC. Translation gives CASSKGLARFF.

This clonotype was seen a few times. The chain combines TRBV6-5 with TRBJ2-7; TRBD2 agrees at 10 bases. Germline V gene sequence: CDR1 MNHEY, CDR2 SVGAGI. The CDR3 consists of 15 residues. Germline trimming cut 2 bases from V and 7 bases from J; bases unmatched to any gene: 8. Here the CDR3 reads CASSYGLAGAGEQYF. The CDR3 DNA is TGTGCCAGCAGTTACGGTCTAGCGGGAGCCGGTGAGCAGTACTTC.

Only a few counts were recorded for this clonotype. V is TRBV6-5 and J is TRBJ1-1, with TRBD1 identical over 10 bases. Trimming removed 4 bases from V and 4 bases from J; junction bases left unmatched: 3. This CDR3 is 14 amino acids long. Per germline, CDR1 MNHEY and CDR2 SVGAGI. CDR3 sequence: CASSLGQGTTEAFF. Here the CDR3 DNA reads TGTGCCAGCAGTTTGGGACAGGGGACCACTGAAGCTTTCTTT.

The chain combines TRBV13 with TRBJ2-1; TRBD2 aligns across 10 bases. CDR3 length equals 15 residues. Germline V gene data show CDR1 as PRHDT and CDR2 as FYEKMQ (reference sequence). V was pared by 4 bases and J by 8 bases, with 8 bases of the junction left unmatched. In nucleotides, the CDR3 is TGTGCCAGCAGCTGGACCGGGACTAGCGACGATGAGCAGTTCTTC. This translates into CASSWTGTSDDEQFF.